Here is one TCR beta chain with its context. Its antigen is unknown. This entry is derived from a study of T cell responses to AZD1222 COVID-19 vaccine. Study summary: Second-dose schedules of about 4 or about 12 weeks were combined.

The data were produced by immunoSEQ multiplex PCR, yet TCRdb's version contains in-frame clones alone and is incomplete. Altogether around 110,000 clones are present, around 87% being singletons, with the ten largest covering 3.5% to 5%. With 4 bases removed from V and 1 base from J, the gap between germline ends came to 14 bases. The CDR3 contains 15 residues. From germline, CDR1 is SGHRS and CDR2 YFSETQ. Points from the study as a whole: Two doses of AZD1222 preceded a rise in Spike-specific TCR breadth and depth. Donors were largely white British and mainly female; clonal diversity was possibly underestimated. Researchers report vaccine-associated CD4 TCRs spanning spike, with dominance at 160-218 and 743-854.

This chain joins TRBV5-1 and TRBJ1-1; weak D call: TRBD1 (5 bases). Sequencing used peripheral blood, obtained on day 0 of AZD1222 vaccination. The clonotype was recovered from an adult in good health. The CDR3 is CASSETVGGNTEAFF. The CDR3 nucleotides read TGCGCCAGCAGCGAAACAGTTGGGGGGAACACTGAAGCTTTCTTT.